This T cell receptor (beta chain) was profiled in a study of blood T cell repertoires in COVID-19. Study information: COVID-19 samples, acute and convalescent, were from the United States, Italy and Spain.

Sequenced by immunoSEQ multiplex PCR; TCRdb stores in-frame clones only, minus some. The data show 200,000 to 250,000 clones, with roughly 81% seen just once and around 7.3% held by the top ten. This CDR3 comprises 11 residues. Trimming removed 5 bases from V and 5 bases from J, with 6 bases in between. In germline, CDR1 is SEHNR, CDR2 FQNEAQ (reference sequence). The receptor's source is a woman aged 45-65 years with active or convalescent COVID-19. The rearrangement joins TRBV7-9 to TRBJ1-1; D not resolved. Sequencing used peripheral blood. The CDR3 loop reads CASSAGTEAFF. CDR3 nucleotides: TGTGCCAGCAGCGCGGGGACTGAAGCTTTCTTT.